These T cell receptor beta chains were read from a single sample in a study of blood T cell repertoires in COVID-19. Generated by immunoSEQ multiplex PCR, the TCRdb table keeps only in-frame clones and is missing some. The data contain 200,000 to 250,000 clones, around 90% of them singletons. Sequencing was done on a sample of PBMCs or T cells enriched from blood (not recorded which). Every receptor here comes from a woman aged 30 to 39 with acute COVID-19. Each CDR3 is given with its conserved first and last residue. The order of the fields is D gene, clone size, V gene, J gene, CDR3 DNA, CDR3 protein. A D gene is named only where the DNA matches it firmly. Only some rows state a clone size, as once, few, many or a class for expanded clones.

d_call: .; clone_size: .; v_call: TRBV7-2; j_call: TRBJ1-1; cdr3_nt: TGTGCCAGCAGCTTAGCCAGGAACACTGAAGCTTTCTTT; cdr3_aa: CASSLARNTEAFF
d_call: TRBD1; clone_size: .; v_call: TRBV6-5; j_call: TRBJ1-5; cdr3_nt: TGTGCCAGCAGAAGGACAGGGGATCAGCCCCAGCATTTT; cdr3_aa: CASRRTGDQPQHF
d_call: .; clone_size: .; v_call: TRBV14; j_call: TRBJ1-6; cdr3_nt: TGTGCCAGCAGCCAGGACACTTTAGGGGCACCCCTCCACTTT; cdr3_aa: CASSQDTLGAPLHF
d_call: .; clone_size: .; v_call: TRBV27; j_call: TRBJ2-7; cdr3_nt: TGTGCCAGCAGTTTGGGGGAGGGGACAACCTACGAGCAGTACTTC; cdr3_aa: CASSLGEGTTYEQYF
d_call: .; clone_size: .; v_call: TRBV10-1; j_call: TRBJ1-4; cdr3_nt: TGCGCCAGCAGTGATACCCTGCAGGGTGAAAAACTGTTTTTT; cdr3_aa: CASSDTLQGEKLFF
d_call: .; clone_size: .; v_call: TRBV7-2; j_call: TRBJ2-4; cdr3_nt: TGTGCCAGCAGCTCCGAGACTAGGAAGAACATTCAGTACTTC; cdr3_aa: CASSSETRKNIQYF
d_call: .; clone_size: .; v_call: TRBV19; j_call: TRBJ1-5; cdr3_nt: TGTGCCAGTAGTATAGGTACACGGAGGCAGCCCCAGCATTTT; cdr3_aa: CASSIGTRRQPQHF
d_call: .; clone_size: once; v_call: TRBV2; j_call: TRBJ1-6; cdr3_nt: TGTGCCAGCAGTGAATCTCCGGGGAGCTCCTATAATTCACCCCTCCACTTT; cdr3_aa: CASSESPGSSYNSPLHF
d_call: TRBD1; clone_size: few; v_call: TRBV5-4; j_call: TRBJ2-7; cdr3_nt: TGTGCCAGCAGGAGGGACAGCTCCTACGAGCAGTACTTC; cdr3_aa: CASRRDSSYEQYF
d_call: TRBD1; clone_size: .; v_call: TRBV5-1; j_call: TRBJ2-7; cdr3_nt: TGCGCCAGCAGCTTGGGTGGGACAGGAGAAGGGGAGCAGTACTTC; cdr3_aa: CASSLGGTGEGEQYF
d_call: .; clone_size: .; v_call: TRBV11-3; j_call: TRBJ2-7; cdr3_nt: TGTGCCAGCAGCTTAGGGGCAGCCTACGAGCAGTACTTC; cdr3_aa: CASSLGAAYEQYF
d_call: .; clone_size: .; v_call: TRBV21-1; j_call: TRBJ1-1; cdr3_nt: TGTGCCAGCAGCAAAACAGTTGACACTGAAGCTTTCTTT; cdr3_aa: CASSKTVDTEAFF
d_call: TRBD2; clone_size: .; v_call: TRBV11-3; j_call: TRBJ2-5; cdr3_nt: TGTGCCAGCAGCCCCCAGAGAAGCGGGGGGGCCACAGAGACCCAGTACTTC; cdr3_aa: CASSPQRSGGATETQYF
d_call: TRBD1; clone_size: .; v_call: TRBV9; j_call: TRBJ2-7; cdr3_nt: TGTGCCAGCAGCGTGGGGACAGACTCCTACGAGCAGTACTTC; cdr3_aa: CASSVGTDSYEQYF
d_call: TRBD2; clone_size: .; v_call: TRBV4-2; j_call: TRBJ2-7; cdr3_nt: TGTGCCAGCAGCCAAGCCCCTCCTAGCGGGGGAGAGTACGAGCAGTACTTC; cdr3_aa: CASSQAPPSGGEYEQYF
d_call: TRBD1; clone_size: .; v_call: TRBV18; j_call: TRBJ1-5; cdr3_nt: TGTGCCAGCTCACAACAGGGGAACAATCAGCCCCAGCATTTT; cdr3_aa: CASSQQGNNQPQHF
d_call: TRBD1; clone_size: .; v_call: TRBV14; j_call: TRBJ1-1; cdr3_nt: TGTGCCAGCAGCCTTTACAGGGGAACTGAAGCTTTCTTT; cdr3_aa: CASSLYRGTEAFF
d_call: .; clone_size: once; v_call: TRBV7-2; j_call: TRBJ1-3; cdr3_nt: TGTGCCAGCAGCCCCGGTCCCCAGCGCTCTGGAAACACCATATATTTT; cdr3_aa: CASSPGPQRSGNTIYF
d_call: TRBD1; clone_size: .; v_call: TRBV5-8; j_call: TRBJ1-1; cdr3_nt: TGTGCCAGCTCCCGGACAGGGGGGTTTGGGGGCACTGAAGCTTTCTTT; cdr3_aa: CASSRTGGFGGTEAFF
d_call: TRBD1; clone_size: .; v_call: TRBV10-3; j_call: TRBJ1-1; cdr3_nt: TGTGCCATCAGCCCGGGACAGGGGGAAACTGAAGCTTTCTTT; cdr3_aa: CAISPGQGETEAFF
d_call: .; clone_size: .; v_call: TRBV3-1/TRBV3-2; j_call: TRBJ1-2; cdr3_nt: TGTGCCAGCAGCCCTGGGCCGTCCCTCGGCTACACCTTC; cdr3_aa: CASSPGPSLGYTF
d_call: .; clone_size: .; v_call: TRBV30; j_call: TRBJ2-1; cdr3_nt: TGTGCCTGGAGTACAGGACCTTACAATGAGCAGTTCTTC; cdr3_aa: CAWSTGPYNEQFF
d_call: .; clone_size: .; v_call: TRBV2; j_call: TRBJ1-3; cdr3_nt: TGTGCCAGCAGTGAACAGGGTTCGGGAAACACCATATATTTT; cdr3_aa: CASSEQGSGNTIYF
d_call: TRBD1; clone_size: .; v_call: TRBV4-1; j_call: TRBJ2-1; cdr3_nt: TGCGCCAGCAGCCAAAGGTCCGGACAGGGGGGCTACGGTTACAATGAGCAGTTCTTC; cdr3_aa: CASSQRSGQGGYGYNEQFF
d_call: .; clone_size: .; v_call: TRBV2; j_call: TRBJ1-6; cdr3_nt: TGTGCCAGCAGTCGTCCTTCTTTTAGTTCACCCCTCCACTTT; cdr3_aa: CASSRPSFSSPLHF
d_call: .; clone_size: .; v_call: TRBV7-2; j_call: TRBJ1-2; cdr3_nt: TGTGCCAGCAGCTTGCATAGGGGCCCAGATGGCTACACCTTC; cdr3_aa: CASSLHRGPDGYTF
d_call: .; clone_size: .; v_call: TRBV19; j_call: TRBJ2-5; cdr3_nt: TGTGCCAGTAGTATCTCTGGACAGTTGGAGACCCAGTACTTC; cdr3_aa: CASSISGQLETQYF
d_call: .; clone_size: .; v_call: TRBV7-6; j_call: TRBJ1-2; cdr3_nt: TGTGCCAGCAGCCCTGGACAGCAGTACTATGGCTACACCTTC; cdr3_aa: CASSPGQQYYGYTF
d_call: .; clone_size: .; v_call: TRBV13; j_call: TRBJ2-1; cdr3_nt: TGTGCCAGCAGCCAGGCCTGGGTGAGCAATGAGCAGTTCTTC; cdr3_aa: CASSQAWVSNEQFF
d_call: TRBD1; clone_size: .; v_call: TRBV7-2; j_call: TRBJ1-2; cdr3_nt: TGTGCCAGCAGCTTAGGGGGGACAGGGAACTATGGCTACACCTTC; cdr3_aa: CASSLGGTGNYGYTF
d_call: .; clone_size: .; v_call: TRBV5-4; j_call: TRBJ1-6; cdr3_nt: TGTGCCACGAGGGCTTATAATTCACCCCTCCACTTT; cdr3_aa: CATRAYNSPLHF
d_call: TRBD2; clone_size: .; v_call: TRBV5-1; j_call: TRBJ2-1; cdr3_nt: TGCGCCAGCCACCAGACTAGCGGGGGCTACAATGAGCAGTTCTTC; cdr3_aa: CASHQTSGGYNEQFF
d_call: TRBD1; clone_size: .; v_call: TRBV30; j_call: TRBJ2-1; cdr3_nt: TGTGCCTGGAGTGTGGGGACAGGGTACGACAATGAGCAGTTCTTC; cdr3_aa: CAWSVGTGYDNEQFF
d_call: TRBD1; clone_size: .; v_call: TRBV19; j_call: TRBJ2-1; cdr3_nt: TGTGCCAGTACCCCGACAGGGTGGAATGAGCAGTTCTTC; cdr3_aa: CASTPTGWNEQFF
d_call: .; clone_size: .; v_call: TRBV21-1; j_call: TRBJ2-5; cdr3_nt: TGTGCCAGCAGGGGGGGGCTGGAGACCCAGTACTTC; cdr3_aa: CASRGGLETQYF
d_call: .; clone_size: .; v_call: TRBV3-1/TRBV3-2; j_call: TRBJ1-4; cdr3_nt: TGTGCCAGCAGCCGACGGACAGTCACTAATGAAAAACTGTTTTTT; cdr3_aa: CASSRRTVTNEKLFF
d_call: .; clone_size: .; v_call: TRBV5-1; j_call: TRBJ1-4; cdr3_nt: TGCGCCAGCAGCTTGGGGACAGCAACTAATGAAAAACTGTTTTTT; cdr3_aa: CASSLGTATNEKLFF
d_call: TRBD1; clone_size: .; v_call: TRBV2; j_call: TRBJ2-5; cdr3_nt: TGTGCCAGCACCCATGGACAGGGTTTGGAGACCCAGTACTTC; cdr3_aa: CASTHGQGLETQYF
d_call: .; clone_size: .; v_call: TRBV6-5; j_call: TRBJ1-4; cdr3_nt: TGTGCCAGCAGACCGAAGAGGGGGATTAATGAAAAACTGTTTTTT; cdr3_aa: CASRPKRGINEKLFF
d_call: .; clone_size: .; v_call: TRBV28; j_call: TRBJ1-3; cdr3_nt: TGTGCCAGCAGTTCGTTTGACAGTGACTCTGGAAACACCATATATTTT; cdr3_aa: CASSSFDSDSGNTIYF
d_call: .; clone_size: .; v_call: TRBV4-1; j_call: TRBJ1-1; cdr3_nt: TGCGCCAGCAGCTCGTACAGGGAAGGGCCTGAAGCTTTCTTT; cdr3_aa: CASSSYREGPEAFF
d_call: .; clone_size: .; v_call: TRBV18; j_call: TRBJ1-3; cdr3_nt: TGTGCCAGCTCACCACCCGCCAGGCATAAATCTGGAAACACCATATATTTT; cdr3_aa: CASSPPARHKSGNTIYF
d_call: .; clone_size: .; v_call: TRBV7-2; j_call: TRBJ1-2; cdr3_nt: TGTGCCAGCAGCTTAGGGCGCGGCCTGGGCTATGGCTACACCTTC; cdr3_aa: CASSLGRGLGYGYTF
d_call: .; clone_size: .; v_call: TRBV19; j_call: TRBJ1-6; cdr3_nt: TGTGCCAGTAGTATAAACAGGGCTAATTCACCCCTCCACTTT; cdr3_aa: CASSINRANSPLHF
d_call: .; clone_size: .; v_call: TRBV4-1; j_call: TRBJ1-5; cdr3_nt: TGCGCCAGCAGCCAAGGTTGGTCAGGTCTTCTGAGCAATCAGCCCCAGCATTTT; cdr3_aa: CASSQGWSGLLSNQPQHF
d_call: TRBD1; clone_size: .; v_call: TRBV27; j_call: TRBJ1-5; cdr3_nt: TGTGCCAGCAGCCCGAGACCCCGGGACAGTTACTATAGCAATCAGCCCCAGCATTTT; cdr3_aa: CASSPRPRDSYYSNQPQHF
d_call: TRBD2; clone_size: .; v_call: TRBV25-1; j_call: TRBJ2-3; cdr3_nt: TGTGCCAGCAGTGATCACCTTACTAGCGGGGGCCACACAGATACGCAGTATTTT; cdr3_aa: CASSDHLTSGGHTDTQYF
d_call: TRBD1; clone_size: .; v_call: TRBV30; j_call: TRBJ2-7; cdr3_nt: TGTGCCTGGAGTGACGGACAGGGAGGCTACGAGCAGTACTTC; cdr3_aa: CAWSDGQGGYEQYF
d_call: .; clone_size: few; v_call: TRBV3-1/TRBV3-2; j_call: TRBJ1-5; cdr3_nt: TGTGCCAGCAGCCCCCGAGGGGGAAGTCAGCCCCAGCATTTT; cdr3_aa: CASSPRGGSQPQHF
d_call: .; clone_size: .; v_call: TRBV7-6; j_call: TRBJ2-3; cdr3_nt: TGTGCCAGCAGCCCCCGGGAAACGGATACGCAGTATTTT; cdr3_aa: CASSPRETDTQYF
d_call: .; clone_size: .; v_call: TRBV14; j_call: TRBJ1-3; cdr3_nt: TGTGCCAGCAGCCTCTTCTCTGGAAACACCATATATTTT; cdr3_aa: CASSLFSGNTIYF
d_call: .; clone_size: .; v_call: TRBV18; j_call: TRBJ1-5; cdr3_nt: TGTGCCAGCTCTCAAATTCAGGGGAATCAGCCCCAGCATTTT; cdr3_aa: CASSQIQGNQPQHF
d_call: TRBD2; clone_size: .; v_call: TRBV2; j_call: TRBJ2-5; cdr3_nt: TGTGCCAGCACTGGGACTAGACAAGAGACCCAGTACTTC; cdr3_aa: CASTGTRQETQYF
d_call: TRBD2; clone_size: .; v_call: TRBV9; j_call: TRBJ2-1; cdr3_nt: TGTGCCAGCAGCGTAGGTTCCCTTCGACTAGCGGGGGCCACTACTTACAATGAGCAGTTCTTC; cdr3_aa: CASSVGSLRLAGATTYNEQFF